The rows below give T cell receptor beta chains drawn from one sample of a study of control samples from healthy donors and cancer patients. Assay: immunoSEQ multiplex PCR; the TCRdb copy retains only in-frame clones and omits some. The profile shows about 150,000 clones, over 90% of them singletons. Sequencing was done on a sample of blood. Source of these receptors: a man between 45 and 60 years old in good health. CDR3s include the opening cysteine and the closing phenylalanine or tryptophan. Fields, in order: clone size, CDR3 length, J gene, V gene, D gene, CDR3 protein, CDR3 DNA. The D gene is left open where the match is weak. Part of the rows lack a size; the others show once, few, many or a class for expanded clones.

few	13	TRBJ1-1	TRBV7-3	-	CASSHGLNTEAFF	TGTGCCAGCAGTCATGGACTCAACACTGAAGCTTTCTTT
-	16	TRBJ2-7	TRBV11-2	-	CASSLSGTRFWTEQYF	TGTGCCAGCAGCTTATCGGGGACACGGTTTTGGACCGAGCAGTACTTC
-	15	TRBJ1-1	TRBV6-5	TRBD1	CASMGHRGLNTEAFF	TGTGCCAGCATGGGACACAGGGGACTTAACACTGAAGCTTTCTTT
-	13	TRBJ1-5	TRBV19	-	CASSSLGNQPQHF	TGTGCCAGTAGTAGCCTGGGCAATCAGCCCCAGCATTTT
-	14	TRBJ2-7	TRBV2	TRBD1	CASNEDRGSNEQYF	TGTGCCAGCAATGAGGACAGGGGGTCCAACGAGCAGTACTTC
-	15	TRBJ2-5	TRBV11-3	-	CASSLATSNQETQYF	TGTGCCAGCAGCTTAGCTACCTCGAACCAAGAGACCCAGTACTTC
-	13	TRBJ2-3	TRBV3-1/TRBV3-2	-	CASSQGPSDTQYF	TGTGCCAGCAGCCAAGGACCATCAGATACGCAGTATTTT
-	15	TRBJ2-1	TRBV19	-	CASSISGISYNEQFF	TGTGCCAGTAGTATTTCGGGGATTTCCTACAATGAGCAGTTCTTC
few	13	TRBJ2-1	TRBV11-2	-	CASSRRQYNEQFF	TGTGCCAGCAGTCGACGACAGTACAATGAGCAGTTCTTC
-	17	TRBJ1-3	TRBV10-3	-	CAITSGRHTSSGNTIYF	TGTGCCATCACGTCTGGGAGACATACCTCCTCTGGAAACACCATATATTTT
-	14	TRBJ2-7	TRBV28	-	CASSFEVARSEQYF	TGTGCCAGCAGTTTCGAGGTAGCAAGAAGCGAGCAGTACTTC
-	16	TRBJ1-3	TRBV28	TRBD1	CASNPFTGGPGNTIYF	TGTGCCAGCAACCCCTTTACAGGGGGCCCTGGAAACACCATATATTTT
-	13	TRBJ1-1	TRBV28	-	CASRRQRNTEAFF	TGTGCCAGCAGGCGACAGAGGAACACTGAAGCTTTCTTT
-	15	TRBJ2-1	TRBV6-5	TRBD2	CASSTTSGSYNEQFF	TGTGCCAGCAGCACGACTAGCGGTTCCTACAATGAGCAGTTCTTC
-	15	TRBJ1-2	TRBV5-6	-	CASSNPNGQLYGYTF	TGTGCCAGCAGTAACCCAAACGGACAACTCTATGGCTACACCTTC
-	13	TRBJ2-1	TRBV4-1	-	CASSQPGVNEQFF	TGCGCCAGCAGCCAACCGGGAGTCAATGAGCAGTTCTTC
-	14	TRBJ2-3	TRBV18	-	CASSPTGHTDTQYF	TGTGCCAGCTCACCAACGGGGCACACAGATACGCAGTATTTT
-	17	TRBJ2-7	TRBV9	TRBD2	CASSGALAGGPSYEQYF	TGTGCCAGCAGCGGAGCTCTAGCGGGAGGGCCCTCCTACGAGCAGTACTTC
-	14	TRBJ2-7	TRBV2	TRBD2	CASRRSLAGNEQYF	TGTGCCAGCAGAAGGAGCCTAGCGGGGAACGAGCAGTACTTC
-	14	TRBJ2-3	TRBV7-3	-	CASSSKGLLDTQYF	TGTGCCAGCAGCTCAAAGGGGTTGTTGGATACGCAGTATTTT
-	12	TRBJ2-1	TRBV11-3	-	CASSSRAHEQFF	TGTGCCAGCAGCTCCAGGGCGCATGAGCAGTTCTTC
-	14	TRBJ2-7	TRBV3-1/TRBV3-2	TRBD2	CASSPLAGSNEQYF	TGTGCCAGCAGTCCGCTAGCGGGATCTAACGAGCAGTACTTC
-	14	TRBJ2-3	TRBV27	-	CASSLGGAADTQYF	TGTGCCAGCAGCCTAGGGGGGGCGGCAGATACGCAGTATTTT
-	19	TRBJ2-1	TRBV4-1	TRBD2	CASSQGLAGPPLLHNEQFF	TGCGCCAGCAGCCAAGGACTAGCGGGCCCTCCTCTCCTACACAATGAGCAGTTCTTC
-	15	TRBJ2-5	TRBV30	TRBD2	CAWSRTSGRFETQYF	TGTGCCTGGAGTCGGACTAGCGGGAGATTTGAGACCCAGTACTTC
once	15	TRBJ2-1	TRBV11-3	TRBD1	CASSTGQGALDEQFF	TGTGCCAGCAGCACAGGACAGGGGGCGCTTGATGAGCAGTTCTTC
-	11	TRBJ2-1	TRBV18	-	CASSPAHEQFF	TGTGCCAGCTCACCAGCCCATGAGCAGTTCTTC
-	12	TRBJ1-1	TRBV28	-	CASSLVNTEAFF	TGTGCCAGCAGTTTAGTGAACACTGAAGCTTTCTTT
-	17	TRBJ1-2	TRBV18	-	CASSRTGPQHPNYGYTF	TGTGCCAGCTCACGAACCGGGCCGCAACATCCTAACTATGGCTACACCTTC
-	14	TRBJ2-1	TRBV6-6	TRBD1	CASRRTGGQNEQFF	TGTGCCAGCAGGCGGACAGGGGGACAGAATGAGCAGTTCTTC
-	14	TRBJ2-5	TRBV14	TRBD2	CASSQVPLAGTQYF	TGTGCCAGCAGCCAAGTGCCTCTAGCGGGGACCCAGTACTTC
-	13	TRBJ1-1	TRBV24-1	-	CATSDFTGGEAFF	TGTGCCACCAGTGATTTTACTGGTGGTGAAGCTTTCTTT
-	15	TRBJ2-7	TRBV14	TRBD1	CASSRPGTGPYEQYF	TGTGCCAGCAGCCGACCCGGGACAGGACCCTACGAGCAGTACTTC
-	12	TRBJ2-2	TRBV19	-	CASSIYTGELFF	TGTGCCAGTAGTATATACACCGGGGAGCTGTTTTTT
-	17	TRBJ2-3	TRBV7-2	TRBD2	CASRIGGGRAGTDTQYF	TGTGCCAGCCGCATTGGGGGCGGGAGGGCCGGCACAGATACGCAGTATTTT
-	15	TRBJ2-3	TRBV28	TRBD2	CASSRLAGTTDTQYF	TGTGCCAGCAGCCGACTAGCGGGGACCACAGATACGCAGTATTTT
-	14	TRBJ2-7	TRBV30	TRBD1	CAGTSRTGSYEQYF	TGTGCCGGGACCTCCAGGACAGGGTCCTACGAGCAGTACTTC
-	18	TRBJ1-6	TRBV5-1	-	CASSLTHDPGTYNSPLHF	TGCGCCAGCAGCTTGACCCATGACCCCGGGACCTATAATTCACCCCTCCACTTT
-	15	TRBJ2-7	TRBV18	-	CASSPREVGAYEQYF	TGTGCCAGCTCACCACGGGAGGTCGGGGCCTACGAGCAGTACTTC
-	15	TRBJ2-1	TRBV9	TRBD1	CASSVDQGAFNEQFF	TGTGCCAGCAGCGTAGACCAGGGGGCTTTCAATGAGCAGTTCTTC
-	15	TRBJ1-4	TRBV6-1	-	CASSEALGGGEKLFF	TGTGCCAGCAGTGAAGCGCTCGGGGGCGGTGAAAAACTGTTTTTT
-	15	TRBJ1-6	TRBV28	-	CASLAYSSYNSPLHF	TGTGCCAGCCTTGCCTATAGCTCCTATAATTCACCCCTCCACTTT
-	15	TRBJ1-5	TRBV4-2	-	CASSQAGVGNQPQHF	TGTGCCAGCAGCCAAGCAGGGGTAGGAAATCAGCCCCAGCATTTT
-	13	TRBJ1-5	TRBV28	-	CASSIQGPQPQHF	TGTGCCAGCAGTATACAGGGTCCTCAGCCCCAGCATTTT
-	16	TRBJ2-4	TRBV2	TRBD2	CASSEGEAGTKNIQYF	TGTGCCAGCAGTGAAGGCGAAGCGGGAACCAAAAACATTCAGTACTTC
-	13	TRBJ2-3	TRBV19	-	CASSPSRADTQYF	TGTGCCAGTAGTCCCTCTAGAGCTGATACGCAGTATTTT
-	14	TRBJ2-7	TRBV7-2	-	CASSFDRTSYEQYF	TGTGCCAGCAGCTTCGACAGGACCTCCTACGAGCAGTACTTC
-	13	TRBJ1-1	TRBV6-1	-	CASSENVNTEAFF	TGTGCCAGCAGTGAAAACGTAAACACTGAAGCTTTCTTT
-	15	TRBJ2-7	TRBV7-8	-	CASSFSWGTLYEQYF	TGTGCCAGCAGCTTTAGCTGGGGGACACTCTACGAGCAGTACTTC
-	17	TRBJ2-1	TRBV28	-	CASSWKGVHHSYNEQFF	TGTGCCAGCAGTTGGAAAGGGGTTCATCACTCCTACAATGAGCAGTTCTTC
-	19	TRBJ1-4	TRBV27	TRBD1	CASSPFAPGTGGTNEKLFF	TGTGCCAGCAGCCCTTTTGCCCCCGGGACAGGGGGAACTAATGAAAAACTGTTTTTT
once	16	TRBJ2-3	TRBV5-1	TRBD2	CASSLGTSGRTDTQYF	TGCGCCAGCAGCTTGGGAACTAGCGGGAGAACAGATACGCAGTATTTT
-	15	TRBJ2-1	TRBV18	-	CASSPGEYRINEQFF	TGTGCCAGCTCACCAGGGGAGTATAGGATAAATGAGCAGTTCTTC
-	18	TRBJ2-1	TRBV7-9	TRBD2	CASRQGTSGRRAYNEQFF	TGTGCCAGCCGCCAAGGGACTAGCGGGAGGAGGGCCTACAATGAGCAGTTCTTC
-	15	TRBJ2-1	TRBV5-6	-	CASSLWRETYNEQFF	TGTGCCAGCAGCTTGTGGCGGGAAACCTACAATGAGCAGTTCTTC
-	11	TRBJ1-1	TRBV16	-	CASSPKTEAFF	TGTGCCAGCAGCCCTAAAACTGAAGCTTTCTTT
-	13	TRBJ1-2	TRBV10-3	-	CAISADRQYGYTF	TGTGCCATCAGTGCGGACCGACAGTATGGCTACACCTTC
-	16	TRBJ1-2	TRBV3-1/TRBV3-2	-	CASSQSRTDSLYGYTF	TGTGCCAGCAGCCAAAGTAGGACAGACTCTCTCTATGGCTACACCTTC
-	14	TRBJ1-2	TRBV24-1	-	CATSDQPGSGGYTF	TGTGCCACCAGTGACCAACCGGGTTCGGGGGGCTACACCTTC